This TCR beta chain was sequenced during a study of CD8+CD57+ T cells in acquired aplastic anemia. Turning to the study itself: The mean DNA yield obtained from sorted CD4+ and CD8+ cells came to approximately 3.2 ug. The average read count for CD4+ cells in healthy donors was around 11 million.

Study findings and constraints: Patients and controls were found to share 25 to 35 CD8+ CDR3 sequences. Patients showed no significant difference from controls in CD8+ Simpson's diversity.

This clonotype was recorded a few times. The antigen remains undetermined. A clone one base away is much larger, so this may be a read error. The study profiled TCR beta VDJ and CDR3 using genomic DNA as template. TCRdb independently ran MiXCR on the reads; one entry per CDR3 protein. Of roughly 190,000 distinct CDR3 sequences in the sample, approximately 52% are singletons; the top ten hold approximately 15%. There are 16 residues in the CDR3. The germline V gene has CDR1 DFQATT and CDR2 SNEGSKA (reference sequence). This TCR was recovered from a human donor in good health, serving as a control. V usage is TRBV20-1 and J usage is TRBJ2-1; 7 bases agree with TRBD2. The specimen was sorted CD4+, CD8+, or CD8+CD57+ T cells (not recorded which) from PBMCs. Here the CDR3 reads CSARDWAGRDYNEQLF. For the CDR3, the DNA is TGCAGTGCTAGAGATTGGGCGGGGAGGGACTACAATGAGCAGCTCTTC.